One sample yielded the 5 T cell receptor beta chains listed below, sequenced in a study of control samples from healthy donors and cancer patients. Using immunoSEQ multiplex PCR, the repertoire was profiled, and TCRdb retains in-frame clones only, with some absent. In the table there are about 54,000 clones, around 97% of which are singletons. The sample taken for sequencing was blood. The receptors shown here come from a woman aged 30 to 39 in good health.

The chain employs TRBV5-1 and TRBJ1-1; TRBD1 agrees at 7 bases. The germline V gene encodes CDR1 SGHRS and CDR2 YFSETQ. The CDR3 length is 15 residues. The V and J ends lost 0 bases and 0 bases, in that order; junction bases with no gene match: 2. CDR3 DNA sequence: TGCGCCAGCAGCTTGGGGGACAGTCTGAACACTGAAGCTTTCTTT. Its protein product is CASSLGDSLNTEAFF.

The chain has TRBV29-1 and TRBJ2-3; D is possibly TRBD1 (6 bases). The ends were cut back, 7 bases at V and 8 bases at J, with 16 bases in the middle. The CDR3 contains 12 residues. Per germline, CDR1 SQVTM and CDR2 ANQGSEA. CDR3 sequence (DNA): TGCAGCGCTAACAGGGCCTTGGGTACGCAGTATTTT. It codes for CSANRALGTQYF.

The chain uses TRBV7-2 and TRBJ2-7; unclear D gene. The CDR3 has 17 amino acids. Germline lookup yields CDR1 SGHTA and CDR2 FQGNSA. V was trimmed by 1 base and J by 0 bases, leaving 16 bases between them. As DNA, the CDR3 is TGTGCCAGCAGCTTAGAATCCATGGACGGATTCTCCTACGAGCAGTACTTC. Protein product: CASSLESMDGFSYEQYF.

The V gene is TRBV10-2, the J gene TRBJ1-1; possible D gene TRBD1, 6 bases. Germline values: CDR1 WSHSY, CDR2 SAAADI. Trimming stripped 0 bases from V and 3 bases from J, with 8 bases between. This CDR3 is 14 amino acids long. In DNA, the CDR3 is TGCGCCAGCAGTGAGTCCGAGGGGGACACTGAAGCTTTCTTT. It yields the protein CASSESEGDTEAFF.

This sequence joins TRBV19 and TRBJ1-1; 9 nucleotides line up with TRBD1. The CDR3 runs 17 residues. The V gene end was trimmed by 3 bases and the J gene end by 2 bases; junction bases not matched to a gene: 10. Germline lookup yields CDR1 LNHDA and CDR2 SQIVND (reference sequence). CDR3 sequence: CASSMYGGGQGNTEAFF. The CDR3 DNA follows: TGTGCCAGTAGTATGTACGGGGGGGGACAGGGCAACACTGAAGCTTTCTTT.